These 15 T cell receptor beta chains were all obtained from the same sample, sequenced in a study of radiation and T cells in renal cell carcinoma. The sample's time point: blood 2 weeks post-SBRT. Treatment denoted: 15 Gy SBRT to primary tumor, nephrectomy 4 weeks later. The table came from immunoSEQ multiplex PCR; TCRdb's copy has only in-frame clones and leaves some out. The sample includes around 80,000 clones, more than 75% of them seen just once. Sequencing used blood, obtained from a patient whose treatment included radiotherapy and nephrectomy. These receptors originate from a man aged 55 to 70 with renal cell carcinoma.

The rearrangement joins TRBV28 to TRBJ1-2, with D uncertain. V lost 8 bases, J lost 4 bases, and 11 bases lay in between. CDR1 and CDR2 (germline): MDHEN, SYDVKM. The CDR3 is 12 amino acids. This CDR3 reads CASRTGSYGYTF. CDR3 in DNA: TGTGCCAGCCGTACGGGAAGCTATGGCTACACCTTC.

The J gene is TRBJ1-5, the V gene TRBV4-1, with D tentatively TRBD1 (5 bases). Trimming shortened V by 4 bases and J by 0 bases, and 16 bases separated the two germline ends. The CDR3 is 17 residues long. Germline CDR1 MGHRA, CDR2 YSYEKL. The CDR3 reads CASSLGPTVHSNQPQHF. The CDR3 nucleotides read TGCGCCAGCAGCCTCGGACCGACAGTGCATAGCAATCAGCCCCAGCATTTT.

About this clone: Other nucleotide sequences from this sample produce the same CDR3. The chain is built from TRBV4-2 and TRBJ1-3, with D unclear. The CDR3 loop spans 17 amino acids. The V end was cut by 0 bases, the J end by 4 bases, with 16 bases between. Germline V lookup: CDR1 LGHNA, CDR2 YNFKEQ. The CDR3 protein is CASSQDLGRRKGNTIYF. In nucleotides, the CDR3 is TGTGCCAGCAGCCAAGATCTGGGTAGGAGAAAGGGAAACACCATATATTTT.

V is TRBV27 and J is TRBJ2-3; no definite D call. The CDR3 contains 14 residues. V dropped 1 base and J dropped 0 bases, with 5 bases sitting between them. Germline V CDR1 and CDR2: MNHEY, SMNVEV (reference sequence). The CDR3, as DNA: TGTGCCAGCAGTTTATACACTAGCACAGATACGCAGTATTTT. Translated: CASSLYTSTDTQYF.

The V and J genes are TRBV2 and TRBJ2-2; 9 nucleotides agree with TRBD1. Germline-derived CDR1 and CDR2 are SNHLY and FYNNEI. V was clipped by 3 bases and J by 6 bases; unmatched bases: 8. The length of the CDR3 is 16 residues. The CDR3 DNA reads TGTGCCAGCAGTGATGGGAAGGACAGGGGACCCGGGGAGCTGTTTTTT. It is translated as CASSDGKDRGPGELFF.

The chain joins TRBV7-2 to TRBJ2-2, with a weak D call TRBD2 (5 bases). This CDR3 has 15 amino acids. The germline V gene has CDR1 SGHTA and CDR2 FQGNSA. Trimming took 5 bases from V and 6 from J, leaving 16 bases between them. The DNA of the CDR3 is TGTGCCAGCAGCCGAAGAAGTCTAGCCTCCGGGGAGCTGTTTTTT. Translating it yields CASSRRSLASGELFF.

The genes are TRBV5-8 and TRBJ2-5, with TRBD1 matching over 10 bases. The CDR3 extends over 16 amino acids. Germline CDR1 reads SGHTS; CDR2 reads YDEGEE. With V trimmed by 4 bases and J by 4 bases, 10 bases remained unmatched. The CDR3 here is CASSPGGQGRRETQYF. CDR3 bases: TGTGCCAGCAGCCCGGGGGGACAGGGGAGGAGAGAGACCCAGTACTTC.

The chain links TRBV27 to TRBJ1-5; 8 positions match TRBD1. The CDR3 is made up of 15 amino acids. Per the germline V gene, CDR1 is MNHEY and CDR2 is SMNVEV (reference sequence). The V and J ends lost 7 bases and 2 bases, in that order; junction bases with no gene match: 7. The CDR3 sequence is CASNPEGQGNQPQHF. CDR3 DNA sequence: TGTGCCAGCAACCCCGAGGGACAGGGCAATCAGCCCCAGCATTTT.

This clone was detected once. CDR3 sequence reads: CASSQPSVQKGEQYF. In nucleotides, the CDR3 is TGCGCCAGCAGCCAACCTTCTGTTCAGAAGGGCGAGCAGTACTTC. This chain joins TRBV4-1 and TRBJ2-7; D is uncertain. Germline assignment: CDR1 MGHRA and CDR2 YSYEKL. This CDR3 has 15 residues. Trimming pared 2 bases from V and 6 bases from J, leaving 17 bases between.

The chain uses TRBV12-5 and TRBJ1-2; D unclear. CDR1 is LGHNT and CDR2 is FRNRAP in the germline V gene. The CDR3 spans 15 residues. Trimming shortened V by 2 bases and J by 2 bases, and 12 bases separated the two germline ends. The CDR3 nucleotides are TGTGCTAGTGGTTTGCCTTCAGCACACAACTATGGCTACACCTTC. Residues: CASGLPSAHNYGYTF.

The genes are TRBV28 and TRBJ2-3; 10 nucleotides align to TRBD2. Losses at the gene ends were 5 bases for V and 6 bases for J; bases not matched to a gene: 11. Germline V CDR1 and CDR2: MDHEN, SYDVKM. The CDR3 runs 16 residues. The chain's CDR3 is CASSPQAGGQADTQYF. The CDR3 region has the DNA TGTGCCAGCAGTCCCCAAGCGGGAGGGCAGGCGGATACGCAGTATTTT.

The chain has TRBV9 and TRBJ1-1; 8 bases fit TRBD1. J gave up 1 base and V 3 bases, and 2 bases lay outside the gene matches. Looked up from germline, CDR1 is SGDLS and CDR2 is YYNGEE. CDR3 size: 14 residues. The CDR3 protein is CASSGTGWNTEAFF. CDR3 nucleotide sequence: TGTGCCAGCAGCGGGACAGGGTGGAACACTGAAGCTTTCTTT.

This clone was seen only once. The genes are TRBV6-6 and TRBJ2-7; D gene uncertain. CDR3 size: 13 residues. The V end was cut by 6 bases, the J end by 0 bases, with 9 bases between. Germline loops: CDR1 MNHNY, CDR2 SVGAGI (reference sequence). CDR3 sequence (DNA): TGTGCCAGCAGCGCTGGTAGCTCCTACGAGCAGTACTTC. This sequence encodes CASSAGSSYEQYF.

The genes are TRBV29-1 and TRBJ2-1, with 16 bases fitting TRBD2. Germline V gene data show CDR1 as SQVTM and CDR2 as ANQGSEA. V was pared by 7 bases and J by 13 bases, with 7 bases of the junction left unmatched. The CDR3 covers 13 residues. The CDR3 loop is CSAQGLAGGPQFF. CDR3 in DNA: TGCAGCGCCCAGGGACTAGCGGGAGGGCCTCAGTTCTTC.

For the CDR3, the DNA is TGTGCCAGCAGCCCTTCAGGCGGATTTAGGCGCGATACGCAGTATTTT. Encoded protein: CASSPSGGFRRDTQYF. The J gene is TRBJ2-3, the V gene TRBV9, with D unclear. The CDR3 is 16 amino acids. V was cut by 4 bases and J by 6 bases, with 21 bases left in between. Germline values: CDR1 SGDLS, CDR2 YYNGEE.